This T cell receptor beta chain was captured by sequencing in a study of cytomegalovirus exposure and HLA in healthy donors (dated 2017 in TCRdb). Regarding the research as a whole: According to an earlier analysis of 550 to 700 of the donors, 150 million to 200 million T cells yielded 117 million unique TCR beta sequences and approximately 280 Gb of sequence data. All discovery cohort repertoires had been generated using a single sequencing platform. The T cell repertoires of 670 or so subjects were profiled by immunosequencing and related to cytomegalovirus serostatus. Class I and class II HLA loci were covered by the typing at four-digit resolution. In addition to the first cohort of 666 subjects, a separate validation cohort of 120 different subjects was used. Of the roughly 400 genotyped donors, 81% were placed in the genetic ancestry cluster associated with self-reported Caucasian donors. Donor age, sex, ethnicity and CMV serostatus were collected together with the repertoire data. Five DR-DQ haplotypes were handled as single units for association and clustering because linkage in the cohort was strong. In a later genetic analysis, genome-wide SNP genotypes for 398 of the 666 donors were used, and that subset was treated as a discovery cohort. The number of donors typed differed by locus, with roughly 620-630 for A, B, C, DRB1 and DQB1, about 500 for DQA1, over 600 for DPA1, and approximately 470 for DPB1. An early release covering around 630 HLA-typed donors comprised about 310 gigabases of sequencing data and around 80 million unique TCR sequences. An earlier analysis of about 600 of the donors used high-throughput TCR beta sequencing to judge whether each TCR beta V gene segment behaved as functional or pseudogenic. Rather than using new phenotypic data, the later analysis identified candidate immune exposures from TCR beta sequences and from how often those sequences occurred across donors. The study was designed to test whether signatures of past pathogen exposure could be identified by cataloging public T cell receptors. Among about 390 genotyped donors of the cohort, an average of about 240,000 unique TCR beta nucleotide sequences were sequenced per donor, around 18% of them non-productive. The study combined high-throughput TCR immunosequencing, statistical association of individual TCRs with disease status, and machine learning to predict cytomegalovirus infection status. A later analysis re-analyzed previously published TCR beta repertoires from roughly 630 donors and added high-resolution HLA genotyping to study TCR occurrence patterns.

Library preparation used the immunoSEQ multiplex PCR assay. For the multiplex PCR, a mixture combining 60 forward primers for TCR Vbeta segments and 13 reverse primers for TCR Jbeta segments was used. A multiplex PCR assay on genomic DNA amplified the CDR3 region of rearranged TCR beta genes. On the Illumina HiSeq System, the amplified TCR beta libraries were sequenced as 87-base-pair reads. The source study handled its data this way. Across the roughly 700 repertoires, a later analysis counted approximately 75 million unique TCR beta chains, 9.5 million to 13 million of which were shared by at least two donors. Raw reads were error-corrected and collapsed into unique sequences by a nearest-neighbor algorithm in which closely related sequences were merged to remove PCR and sequencing errors. V, D and J gene segments were assigned by aligning CDR3 sequences to IMGT reference sequences. For a sequence to be retained, a match of at least six nucleotides was required to both a V gene segment and a J gene segment. A rearrangement counted as productive if the CDR3 had no stop codons and remained in frame with V and J, and every other rearrangement counted as non-productive. Following IMGT convention, CDR3 was defined as the stretch from the second conserved V-encoded cysteine up to the conserved J-encoded phenylalanine. The earlier analysis of some 550 of the donors excluded any sequence lacking an unambiguous match to a single V gene segment. In an earlier analysis of about 590 of the donors, a V segment was called functional when productive rearrangements were above 56.7%, and segregating when the standard deviation between donors exceeded 5%. A statistical classification framework was developed to diagnose cytomegalovirus status using the catalog of TCR beta chain sequences. A later analysis assigned V and J genes by comparing TCR nucleotide sequences with IMGT/GENE-DB human TR gene sequences. Using the TCRdist pipeline, a later analysis assigned CDR3 sequences along with most-parsimonious VDJ recombination scenarios. In a later analysis, each TCR beta chain was defined by its CDR3 amino acid sequence together with its V-gene family, and reads lacking a unique V-gene family were excluded. As a way to deal with suspected cross-contamination and a sequencing artifact, a later analysis dropped roughly 600 nucleotide sequences that were highly shared and had low generation probability. In a later analysis, a clonal expansion index was calculated for each public chain from normalized within-repertoire ranks of inferred template counts. In a later analysis, generation probabilities were computed with a VDJ recombination model fitted to out-of-frame rearrangements, and the resulting probabilities were checked against IGoR. Hypergeometric tests were used in a later analysis to score TCR-TCR, TCR-HLA and TCR-CMV co-occurrence, with a repertoire-size bias correction applied to the TCR pairs. To estimate false discovery rates, a later analysis permuted the HLA or CMV assignments 20 times. In a later analysis, co-occurring TCRs were grouped using DBSCAN, and TCRdist sequence similarity was added for clustering within HLA-allele-positive subsets. Repertoires with fewer than 30,000 or more than 120,000 public chains were left out of co-occurrence clustering, as were a handful of repertoires with anomalous nucleotide sharing. The table comes from immuneACCESS by way of TCRdb, which keeps in-frame sequences with V and J called. Part of the clones is missing from these tables; in studies checked, under half for an unresolved V gene and the rest for unknown reasons. V and J calls and clone size are copied from that table; D and trimming were computed from the DNA. The sample includes 150,000 to 200,000 clones, with more than 70% observed a single time. The top ten clonotypes cover about 1.6% of the sample.

On this clone: No antigen is known for it. No per-base quality is available; no much larger clone lies one base away.

From its cysteine to its phenylalanine, the CDR3 spans 16 amino acids. Only the CDR3 DNA is retained, 48 bases long and in frame from the first base. CDR1 and CDR2 are drawn from the germline V gene: SNHLY, FYNNEI. Trimming removed 5 bases from V and 1 base from J; the gene matches leave 6 bases unexplained. Broad study findings and their caveats: A later genetic analysis reported fewer N-insertions in productive TCRs among donors in an Asian-associated ancestry cluster than the roughly 700-donor mean. A group of highly shared sequence variants was considered likely to be a technical artifact of the sequencing pipeline. In a later analysis, HLA-associated TCR beta chains were found to be more clonally expanded and to have lower generation probabilities than equally common non-associated chains. According to a later analysis, most CMV-associated TCR beta chains appeared to be HLA-restricted, and the HLA associations seemed to be driven largely by CMV exposure. CMV serostatus was the only immune exposure information available for the cohort. V-gene and J-gene trimming of TCR beta chains was associated with a missense DCLRE1C variant in a later genetic analysis, and the association was replicated in an independent cohort. Presence/absence analyses assumed roughly uniform sequencing depth across donors, an assumption that may not hold. Because HLA typing was unavailable for some donors at each locus, only the typed subset was used in association tests. Correlated functional status among segregating V segments might be attributable to linkage disequilibrium, but an unknown experimental factor could not be ruled out. This cohort had only TCR beta chains sequenced, and the lack of alpha or paired-chain data limited which features could be detected. The authors suggested that the approach could potentially be extended to other disease states and immunological phenotypes. A further reported finding was that TCR beta sequences accurately predicted the HLA-A and HLA-B alleles for most subjects in the first cohort. A later analysis reported that several top co-occurrence clusters appeared linked to parvovirus B19, influenza, CMV and Epstein-Barr virus. An earlier analysis of approximately 570 of the donors showed that most TCR beta V segments appeared in productive rearrangements either about 87% or about 30% of the time, which broadly matched IMGT annotations. The earlier analysis of around 600 of the donors excluded roughly 16 rarely observed V segments, including chromosome 9 orphons, because counts were too low. At a false discovery rate of 0.05, a later analysis linked 16,951 TCR beta sequences to specific HLA alleles. Most TCR sequences were observed very rarely across donors, whereas some public TCRs were present in many individuals. The study listed 150 to 200 TCR beta chains as associated with cytomegalovirus. Some IMGT-functional V segments, including TRBV6-2 and TRBV6-3, could not be distinguished by the 87-base-pair reads and were therefore excluded. Assigning TCR associations to individual alleles was difficult when HLA alleles, especially DR and DQ, strongly co-occurred. In vitro tests confirmed that three of the cytomegalovirus-associated TCR beta chains recognize cytomegalovirus antigens. Cytomegalovirus status was reported to be diagnosed by the classifier with high specificity and sensitivity in both the original and validation cohorts. In a later analysis, TCR association rates were found to vary across HLA loci, with the most associated TCRs seen for DRB1 alleles and the fewest for HLA-C alleles.

In total, approximately 610 healthy bone marrow donors made up the cohort. Cohort members were all nominally healthy when sampled, although unrecorded immune exposures were likely present. The donor tested CMV seronegative and was one of the 352 seronegative cohort members. A peripheral blood sample was collected from each donor, and TCR beta sequencing was performed on peripheral blood mononuclear cells. The Qiagen DNeasy Blood Extraction Kit was used to extract genomic DNA from the blood cell samples. The material sequenced was PBMCs. The sequence was collected from a girl between 10 and 17 years old in good health and CMV-seronegative. The chain is encoded by TRBV2 joined to TRBJ2-3, with TRBD2 matching 10 junction bases. The CDR3 sequence is CASSRGGTSGTDTQYF. The bases read TGTGCCAGCAGTCGCGGCGGGACTAGCGGCACAGATACGCAGTATTTT.